The 29 T cell receptor beta chains listed next were all sequenced from one sample in a study of shared clonotypes between healthy human individuals. Produced via immunoSEQ multiplex PCR; TCRdb's table is partial and in-frame only. The sample yields over a million clones, 95% to 99% seen once. The sequencing sample was made of naive CD4+ T cells sorted from blood. Subset of the sample: CD45RA+ positively selected. These receptors originate from a young man in good health.

The chain joins TRBV5-4 to TRBJ2-1; possible D gene TRBD1, 5 bases. In germline, CDR1 is SGHNT, CDR2 YYREEE (reference sequence). V shed 0 bases and J shed 10 bases, with 14 bases lying between them. The CDR3 runs 14 residues. CDR3 sequence reads: CASSLDPGPQEQFF. CDR3 sequence (DNA): TGTGCCAGCAGCTTGGATCCAGGGCCCCAAGAGCAGTTCTTC. Supplemented by reference TRBV5-4 and TRBJ2-1, the full variable domain reads ETGVTQSPTHLIKTRGQQVTLRCSSQSGHNTVSWYQQALGQGPQFIFQYYREEENGRGNFPPRFSGLQFPNYSSELNVNALELDDSALYLCASSLDPGPQEQFFGPGTRLTVL.

The chain joins TRBV9 to TRBJ2-5, with 9 bases identical to TRBD2. V shed 3 bases, J shed 5 bases, and the junction held 5 bases outside the gene matches. The CDR3 consists of 14 residues. CDR1 and CDR2 from the germline V gene are SGDLS and YYNGEE. Here the CDR3 DNA reads TGTGCCAGCAGCGAGGGGAGCGGGAGGGAGACCCAGTACTTC. Translating gives CASSEGSGRETQYF.

The chain uses TRBV30 and TRBJ1-5, with TRBD1 as a possible D gene (6 bases). V was trimmed by 1 base and J by 0 bases, leaving 10 bases between them. The CDR3 is made up of 15 amino acids. Germline lookup yields CDR1 GTSNPN and CDR2 SVGIG (reference sequence). The CDR3 coding sequence is TGTGCCTGGAGTGGACAGGATATTAGCAATCAGCCCCAGCATTTT. Amino acid sequence: CAWSGQDISNQPQHF.

The chain joins TRBV5-4 to TRBJ2-2, with 7 bases aligning to TRBD2. The CDR3 consists of 14 residues. V lost 7 bases to trimming and J lost 0 bases; unmatched junction nucleotides: 3. CDR1 is SGHNT and CDR2 is YYREEE in the germline V gene (reference sequence). DNA for the CDR3: TGTGCCAGCCTTAGCGGGCCGAACACCGGGGAGCTGTTTTTT. Its translation: CASLSGPNTGELFF.

As for this clone: The identical CDR3 is also encoded by other nucleotide sequences in the sample. The rearrangement links TRBV7-9 to TRBJ1-4, with D possibly being TRBD1 (5 bases). CDR1 and CDR2 (germline): SEHNR, FQNEAQ (reference sequence). V dropped 1 base and J dropped 3 bases, with 15 bases sitting between them. This CDR3 has 17 amino acids. The CDR3 bases are TGTGCCAGCAGCTTAGAAGGCAGGGTGGGAGCTAATGAAAAACTGTTTTTT. Its protein is CASSLEGRVGANEKLFF.

This chain joins TRBV5-4 and TRBJ2-7; D assignment may be TRBD1 or TRBD2 (5 bases each). Trimming stripped 4 bases from V and 3 bases from J, with 11 bases between. From germline, CDR1 is SGHNT and CDR2 YYREEE (reference sequence). The CDR3 runs to 13 residues. The CDR3 spells CASSPPGRYEQYF. As DNA, the CDR3 is TGTGCCAGCAGCCCCCCGGGACGCTACGAGCAGTACTTC.

This chain connects TRBV6-6 to TRBJ2-3; 8 bases align to TRBD1. The CDR3 is made up of 14 amino acids. With 7 bases clipped from V and 2 bases from J, the junction kept 5 bases outside the gene matches. Germline V gene lookup returns CDR1 MNHNY and CDR2 SVGAGI (reference sequence). CDR3 DNA: TGTGCCAGCAAAACAGGGGGGACCACAGATACGCAGTATTTT. Its protein product is CASKTGGTTDTQYF.

The chain combines TRBV11-3 with TRBJ2-1, with 7 bases identical to TRBD2. Germline CDR1 SGHNT, CDR2 YENEEA. V shed 5 bases, J shed 8 bases, and the junction held 12 bases outside the gene matches. This CDR3 has 15 amino acids. CDR3 sequence reads: CASSPRPSTSDEQFF. The CDR3 DNA is TGTGCCAGCAGCCCACGGCCCTCAACTAGCGATGAGCAGTTCTTC.

Concerning this clone: Other DNA sequences within the sample encode an identical CDR3. The chain couples TRBV6-5 to TRBJ1-5; tentative D call: TRBD1 (6 bases). The germline V and J ends were trimmed by 0 bases and 6 bases, with 9 bases remaining between them. Germline V lookup: CDR1 MNHEY, CDR2 SVGAGI. CDR3 length: 14 residues. CDR3 sequence reads: CASSYSGGSQPQHF. DNA of the CDR3: TGTGCCAGCAGTTACTCAGGGGGGAGTCAGCCCCAGCATTTT.

The chain recombines TRBV15 with TRBJ1-2, with 9 bases matching TRBD1. CDR1 and CDR2 (germline): LNHNV, YYDKDF (reference sequence). The CDR3 is 16 amino acids. V dropped 0 bases and J dropped 6; count of bases not matched to a gene: 8. In DNA, the CDR3 is TGTGCCACCAGCAGAGAGGGCTTTGGACAGGGGAATGGCTACACCTTC. It codes for CATSREGFGQGNGYTF.

CDR3 in DNA: TGCGCCAGCAGCTCAAAAGGGGAGGTCACCTTC. It specifies CASSSKGEVTF. The rearrangement uses TRBV5-1 and TRBJ1-2; D is perhaps TRBD1 (5 bases). CDR3 length: 11 amino acids. The germline gives CDR1 SGHRS, CDR2 YFSETQ. The V end was cut by 3 bases, the J end by 13 bases, with 13 bases between.

This rearrangement joins TRBV19 to TRBJ2-5, with D perhaps TRBD2 (5 bases). The germline V gene encodes CDR1 LNHDA and CDR2 SQIVND (reference sequence). The CDR3 loop spans 15 amino acids. The V end was cut by 6 bases, the J end by 2 bases, with 16 bases between. The CDR3 protein is CASSMLARDQETQYF. In DNA form, the CDR3 reads TGTGCCAGTAGCATGTTGGCGAGGGATCAAGAGACCCAGTACTTC.

CDR3 residues: CASSSIGGRSYNEQFF. The CDR3 nucleotides are TGTGCCAGCAGTTCGATCGGGGGCCGATCCTACAATGAGCAGTTCTTC. V gene TRBV28 combines with J gene TRBJ2-1, with D possibly called TRBD1 or TRBD2 (6 bases each). The CDR3 spans 16 residues. With 4 bases removed from V and 1 base from J, the gap between germline ends came to 14 bases. The germline CDR1 and CDR2 sequences are MDHEN and SYDVKM.

V gene TRBV28 combines with J gene TRBJ2-2; D is possibly TRBD2 (5 bases). The CDR3 is made up of 13 amino acids. Deletions cut 7 bases from V and 4 bases from J, with 10 bases between. Germline values: CDR1 MDHEN, CDR2 SYDVKM. The CDR3 here is CASNHGGTGELFF. The DNA for the CDR3 is TGTGCCAGCAATCATGGAGGCACCGGGGAGCTGTTTTTT.

This sequence joins TRBV5-1 and TRBJ2-1; 9 positions match TRBD1. The junction had 9 bases not matched to a gene; V was cut back by 0 bases and J by 8 bases. Looked up from germline, CDR1 is SGHRS and CDR2 is YFSETQ. CDR3 length: 16 amino acids. CDR3 DNA sequence: TGCGCCAGCAGCTTGGCGTGGGACAGGGAAAGCTATGAGCAGTTCTTC. It translates to CASSLAWDRESYEQFF.

The gene calls are TRBV6-4 and TRBJ2-1; 12 bases match TRBD2. The V segment lost 2 bases and the J segment 7 bases; nucleotides outside the gene matches: 6. Germline CDR1 is MRHNA and CDR2 is SNTAGT. The CDR3 consists of 16 residues. This chain's CDR3 is CASSDEGGLAGNEQFF. The CDR3 coding sequence is TGTGCCAGCAGTGACGAAGGTGGACTAGCGGGAAATGAGCAGTTCTTC.

This chain links TRBV18 with TRBJ2-3; 14 bases fit TRBD2. This CDR3 has 20 residues. Germline V lookup: CDR1 KGHSH, CDR2 LQKENI. Trimming removed 2 bases from V and 0 bases from J; junction bases left unmatched: 10. CDR3: CASSPSGTSGRGVSTDTQYF. Written as DNA, the CDR3 is TGTGCCAGCTCACCATCCGGGACTAGCGGGAGAGGGGTTAGCACAGATACGCAGTATTTT.

This sequence joins TRBV4-1 and TRBJ2-7, with 10 bases that match TRBD1. This CDR3 is built from 19 residues. Germline V lookup: CDR1 MGHRA, CDR2 YSYEKL. The V gene end was trimmed by 5 bases and the J gene end by 6 bases; junction bases not matched to a gene: 22. The CDR3 spells CASSKYLEAGGTGAGEQYF. CDR3 coding DNA: TGCGCCAGCAGCAAATACTTAGAGGCCGGCGGGACAGGGGCTGGCGAGCAGTACTTC.

This sequence joins TRBV7-2 and TRBJ2-3; 11 bases fit TRBD2. Germline V gene sequence: CDR1 SGHTA, CDR2 FQGNSA. CDR3 length equals 16 residues. The V segment lost 5 bases and the J segment 6 bases; nucleotides outside the gene matches: 10. CDR3 sequence: CASSRVVAGGTDTQYF. CDR3 nucleotides: TGTGCCAGCAGCAGGGTGGTAGCGGGAGGGACGGATACGCAGTATTTT.

V usage is TRBV5-1 and J usage is TRBJ2-3; D remains ambiguous. This CDR3 has 14 residues. Germline V gene sequence: CDR1 SGHRS, CDR2 YFSETQ. Trimming took 0 bases from V and 6 from J, leaving 11 bases between them. This CDR3 reads CASSLALFGDTQYF. For the CDR3, the DNA is TGCGCCAGCAGCTTGGCCCTATTCGGTGATACGCAGTATTTT.

The chain combines TRBV5-8 with TRBJ2-7, with 10 bases fitting TRBD2. J lost 4 bases, V lost 1 base, and 5 bases had no gene match. Germline CDR1 is SGHTS and CDR2 is YDEGEE. The CDR3 consists of 15 residues. CDR3 residues: CASSLYPSGSYEQYF. DNA for the CDR3: TGTGCCAGCAGCTTGTACCCTAGCGGGAGTTACGAGCAGTACTTC.

A single count supports this clone. Different DNA sequences within this sample yield the same CDR3. V gene TRBV11-2 combines with J gene TRBJ2-5, with D perhaps matching TRBD1 (6 bases). Between the trimmed V and J ends, which lost 5 bases and 5 bases, there was a span of 15 bases. Germline lookup yields CDR1 SGHAT and CDR2 FQNNGV. The CDR3 totals 14 residues. CDR3 bases: TGTGCCAGCAGCCTTCAGGGTAGGGGGGAGACCCAGTACTTC. It yields the protein CASSLQGRGETQYF.

The gene calls are TRBV6-5 and TRBJ2-2; unclear D gene. Trimming removed 6 bases at V and 4 bases at J, with 12 bases between. The length of the CDR3 is 14 residues. The V gene's germline CDR1 is MNHEY and CDR2 SVGAGI. CDR3 protein: CASRPLGPTGELFF. For the CDR3, the DNA is TGTGCCAGCAGGCCTCTAGGCCCCACCGGGGAGCTGTTTTTT.

The V call is TRBV5-4, the J call TRBJ1-1; D possibly corresponds to TRBD1 (6 bases). Trimming took 4 bases from V and 10 from J, leaving 11 bases between them. This CDR3 spans 11 amino acids. CDR1 and CDR2 (germline): SGHNT, YYREEE (reference sequence). The CDR3 here is CASSLGGVAFF. In DNA form, the CDR3 reads TGTGCCAGCAGCCTAGGGGGGGTAGCTTTCTTT.

The chain is built from TRBV5-6 and TRBJ2-1; unclear D gene. V lost 3 bases to trimming and J lost 0 bases, with 7 bases between them. Germline lookup yields CDR1 SGHDT and CDR2 YYEEEE. CDR3 length: 14 amino acids. CDR3 residues: CASSSFSSYNEQFF. CDR3 in DNA: TGTGCCAGCAGCTCTTTTAGCTCCTACAATGAGCAGTTCTTC.

V gene TRBV5-4 combines with J gene TRBJ1-1; TRBD1 might be the D (6 bases). The V and J ends lost 4 bases and 4 bases respectively, with 8 bases between them. The length of the CDR3 is 12 residues. Germline V gene sequence: CDR1 SGHNT, CDR2 YYREEE (reference sequence). Here the CDR3 DNA reads TGTGCCAGCAGCAAACAGGGCACTGAAGCTTTCTTT. As protein: CASSKQGTEAFF.

This clone was found once. CDR3 protein: CASSQSLEVGQPQHF. In nucleotides, the CDR3 is TGCGCCAGCAGCCAGTCGCTCGAAGTGGGTCAGCCCCAGCATTTT. The genes are TRBV4-3 and TRBJ1-5; D unclear. The germline V gene encodes CDR1 LGHNA and CDR2 YSLEER. The CDR3 sequence is 15 residues long. Trimming took off 3 bases at V and 6 bases at J, with 15 bases between the two ends.

This chain connects TRBV11-2 to TRBJ2-1, with 10 positions matching TRBD1. The V and J ends lost 1 base and 9 bases, in that order; junction bases with no gene match: 9. Germline values: CDR1 SGHAT, CDR2 FQNNGV. This CDR3 comprises 16 residues. The CDR3 DNA reads TGTGCCAGCAGCTTAGTGGTCGGACAGGGGGGAGGTGAGCAGTTCTTC. Residues: CASSLVVGQGGGEQFF.

The rearrangement joins TRBV11-2 to TRBJ2-7; TRBD2 agrees at 8 bases. The CDR3 contains 18 residues. V was pared by 4 bases and J by 2 bases, with 16 bases of the junction left unmatched. CDR1 and CDR2 (germline): SGHAT, FQNNGV. CDR3 sequence: CASSSIRLKRETPYEQYF. CDR3 coding DNA: TGTGCCAGCAGCTCAATACGACTGAAGCGGGAGACTCCCTACGAGCAGTACTTC.